The rows below give T cell receptor beta chains drawn from one sample of a study of shared clonotypes between healthy human individuals. Clones were sequenced by immunoSEQ multiplex PCR, and TCRdb holds only the in-frame ones, with some missing. The table lists around 2.1 million clones, approximately 94% of them singletons. Sequenced sample: naive CD8+ T cells from PBMCs. The receptors derive from a man between 18 and 35 years old in good health. Some clones in this sample may be carry-over from other donors' samples. The CDR3 runs from the conserved cysteine through the conserved F or W. Each record gives: D gene, J gene, clone size, V gene, CDR3 protein, CDR3 DNA. A D gene is named only where the DNA matches it firmly. Clone sizes are given selectively: once, few, many, or a class where the clone is expanded.

TRBD1,TRBJ1-2,once,TRBV4-2,CASSLTNRAGGVGYYGYTF,TGTGCCAGCAGCCTTACGAATAGGGCAGGGGGTGTTGGGTACTATGGCTACACCTTC
TRBD2,TRBJ2-1,NA,TRBV2,CASSGVFLAGRHNEQFF,TGTGCCAGCAGTGGGGTTTTTTTAGCGGGAAGACACAATGAGCAGTTCTTC
TRBD2,TRBJ2-1,NA,TRBV19,CASSMREPYYNEQFF,TGTGCCAGTAGTATGCGGGAGCCGTACTACAATGAGCAGTTCTTC
NA,TRBJ2-1,NA,TRBV19,CASSIVPGHYEQFF,TGTGCCAGTAGTATAGTGCCGGGACACTATGAGCAGTTCTTC
TRBD1,TRBJ2-7,NA,TRBV6-1,CASRNGTGRTYEQYF,TGTGCCAGCAGGAACGGGACAGGGAGGACCTACGAGCAGTACTTC
NA,TRBJ2-2,once,TRBV6-5,CASTGQETTGELFF,TGTGCCAGCACCGGTCAGGAAACGACCGGGGAGCTGTTTTTT
TRBD1,TRBJ2-3,NA,TRBV28,CASSYDRASTDTQYF,TGTGCCAGCAGTTACGACAGGGCGAGCACAGATACGCAGTATTTT
TRBD1,TRBJ2-3,once,TRBV10-3,CAIRFRDRSTDTQYF,TGTGCCATCAGGTTCCGGGACAGGAGCACAGATACGCAGTATTTT
NA,TRBJ1-1,NA,TRBV28,CASSYTVMNTEAFF,TGTGCCAGCAGTTATACAGTAATGAACACTGAAGCTTTCTTT
NA,TRBJ2-2,NA,TRBV9,CASSPTRMGRTPTGELFF,TGTGCCAGCAGCCCCACCCGAATGGGAAGGACTCCCACCGGGGAGCTGTTTTTT
NA,TRBJ1-1,NA,TRBV15,CATSYRVSTEAFF,TGTGCCACCAGCTACAGGGTTAGCACTGAAGCTTTCTTT
NA,TRBJ1-2,NA,TRBV7-9,CASSSPLDLKGYTF,TGTGCCAGCAGCTCCCCTCTGGACCTTAAAGGCTACACCTTC
TRBD1,TRBJ2-5,NA,TRBV7-9,CASSLRTGPETQYF,TGTGCCAGCAGCCTAAGGACAGGGCCCGAGACCCAGTACTTC
NA,TRBJ2-1,NA,TRBV6-5,CASSYDLRGIGEQFF,TGTGCCAGCAGTTACGACCTTCGGGGAATCGGTGAGCAGTTCTTC
NA,TRBJ2-1,NA,TRBV28,CASSLLGEDYEQFF,TGTGCCAGCAGTTTATTGGGGGAGGACTATGAGCAGTTCTTC
TRBD2,TRBJ2-5,NA,TRBV19,CASTPGGGLTQETQYF,TGTGCCAGTACTCCGGGGGGGGGCCTGACCCAAGAGACCCAGTACTTC